The rows below give T cell receptor beta chains drawn from one sample of a study of T-cell memory formation after mild COVID-19. TCRdb passed the 5' RACE reads through MiXCR, listing each CDR3 protein once. The sample consists of about 290,000 distinct CDR3 sequences, around a sixth of them appearing once. Sequencing was carried out using PBMCs or a T cell subset sorted from them (not recorded which). The receptor set was obtained from a man younger than 30 who had mild COVID-19 (a few samples of this study predate the infection). Cell type and time point are not known. Each CDR3 is given with its conserved first and last residue. The D gene is left open where the match is weak. Clone size, where shown, is once, few, many, or a class for clones that have expanded.

d_gene: NA
abundance: NA
v_gene: TRBV12-3/TRBV12-4
j_gene: TRBJ2-1
CDR3nt: TGTGCCAGCAGTTTTACTCGAGCCAATGAGCAGTTCTTC
CDR3aa: CASSFTRANEQFF

d_gene: NA
abundance: NA
v_gene: TRBV5-1
j_gene: TRBJ1-1
CDR3nt: TGCGCCAGCAGCTTGGTTCGGGGAACTGAAGCTTTCTTT
CDR3aa: CASSLVRGTEAFF

d_gene: TRBD2
abundance: NA
v_gene: TRBV12-3/TRBV12-4
j_gene: TRBJ2-3
CDR3nt: TGTGCCACCTATATGCAAAGCGGGGGGGAGGCAGATACGCAGTATTTT
CDR3aa: CATYMQSGGEADTQYF

d_gene: NA
abundance: NA
v_gene: TRBV20-1
j_gene: TRBJ2-3
CDR3nt: TGCAGTGCTAATCGACAGCGCACAGATACGCAGTATTTT
CDR3aa: CSANRQRTDTQYF

d_gene: TRBD1
abundance: NA
v_gene: TRBV24-1
j_gene: TRBJ2-2
CDR3nt: TGTGCCACCAGTTTGACAGGGGGCTCCGGGGAGCTGTTTTTT
CDR3aa: CATSLTGGSGELFF

d_gene: NA
abundance: NA
v_gene: TRBV7-2
j_gene: TRBJ1-1
CDR3nt: TGTGCCAGCACCCGGACAGAGAACACTGAAGCTTTCTTT
CDR3aa: CASTRTENTEAFF

d_gene: TRBD2
abundance: NA
v_gene: TRBV4-2
j_gene: TRBJ2-5
CDR3nt: TGTGCCAGCAGCCAAGATCTATCGGGGGGTACGAAGCAGACCCAGTACTTC
CDR3aa: CASSQDLSGGTKQTQYF

d_gene: TRBD1
abundance: NA
v_gene: TRBV20-1
j_gene: TRBJ1-6
CDR3nt: TGCAGTGCTAGAACCCTCCCGGACAGGGGCCGTTATTCACCCCTCCACTTT
CDR3aa: CSARTLPDRGRYSPLHF

d_gene: TRBD1
abundance: NA
v_gene: TRBV18
j_gene: TRBJ1-2
CDR3nt: TGTGCCAGCTCACCGATCTCGGACAGGCCAAACTATGGCTACACCTTC
CDR3aa: CASSPISDRPNYGYTF

d_gene: TRBD1
abundance: NA
v_gene: TRBV18
j_gene: TRBJ1-3
CDR3nt: TGTGCCAGCTCACCATTGGACAGGACTGGAAACACCATATATTTT
CDR3aa: CASSPLDRTGNTIYF

d_gene: NA
abundance: NA
v_gene: TRBV6-5
j_gene: TRBJ2-4
CDR3nt: TGTGCCAGCAGTCACGACAGTTACCTAGCCAAAAACATTCAGTACTTC
CDR3aa: CASSHDSYLAKNIQYF

d_gene: NA
abundance: few
v_gene: TRBV7-8
j_gene: TRBJ1-5
CDR3nt: TGTGCCAGCAGCCGCGATTCAGGGGAAAATCAGCCCCAGCATTTT
CDR3aa: CASSRDSGENQPQHF

d_gene: NA
abundance: NA
v_gene: TRBV20-1
j_gene: TRBJ2-1
CDR3nt: TGCAGTGCCCCAGACCTAGCGAGCGGCTACAATGAGCAGTTCTTC
CDR3aa: CSAPDLASGYNEQFF

d_gene: NA
abundance: NA
v_gene: TRBV29-1
j_gene: TRBJ2-5
CDR3nt: TGCAGCGTCGGGGGAGGCGGGATGGAGACCCAGTACTTC
CDR3aa: CSVGGGGMETQYF

d_gene: NA
abundance: NA
v_gene: TRBV18
j_gene: TRBJ2-5
CDR3nt: TGTGCCAGCTTGGCGGGACAGCAAGAGACCCAGTACTTC
CDR3aa: CASLAGQQETQYF

d_gene: TRBD1
abundance: NA
v_gene: TRBV18
j_gene: TRBJ1-3
CDR3nt: TGTGCCAGCTCACCACCGGACAGGGCTGGAAACACCATATATTTT
CDR3aa: CASSPPDRAGNTIYF

d_gene: TRBD1
abundance: NA
v_gene: TRBV6-5
j_gene: TRBJ1-6
CDR3nt: TGTGCCAGCCGCAGGGGGCTTGCACCCCTCCACTTT
CDR3aa: CASRRGLAPLHF

d_gene: NA
abundance: few
v_gene: TRBV5-1
j_gene: TRBJ1-1
CDR3nt: TGCGCCAGCAGCTTGGCCGTAGGCGGGTATCCTGAAGCTTTCTTT
CDR3aa: CASSLAVGGYPEAFF